Each of the 17 T cell receptor beta chains below was sequenced from the same sample in a study of CD8 T cells in ankylosing spondylitis. TCRdb processed the 5' RACE reads anew with MiXCR; each CDR3 protein has one entry. Among roughly 200,000 distinct CDR3 sequences listed, 20% to 30% were seen once. Sequencing was performed on blood, either unsorted or a sorted T cell fraction (not recorded which). These receptors all come from a male donor with ankylosing spondylitis or in good health (not recorded which).

There are many counts of this clonotype. The chain recombines TRBV7-2 with TRBJ2-5; 8 bases are a match to TRBD2. Trimming at V came to 2 bases and at J to 0 bases, leaving 5 bases not matched to a gene. CDR1 SGHTA and CDR2 FQGNSA come from the germline V gene. The CDR3 is 16 amino acids. CDR3 nucleotides: TGTGCCAGCAGCTTAACTAGCGGAGGGAACCAAGAGACCCAGTACTTC. Translation gives CASSLTSGGNQETQYF.

The chain employs TRBV6-5 and TRBJ2-1; unclear D gene. Trimming pared 0 bases from V and 3 bases from J, leaving 9 bases between. Germline CDR1 MNHEY, CDR2 SVGAGI. The CDR3 loop spans 15 amino acids. CDR3 nucleotide sequence: TGTGCCAGCAGTTACTCGAGGCCAAACTACAATGAGCAGTTCTTC. The encoded protein is CASSYSRPNYNEQFF.

This clonotype was detected a few times. This chain uses TRBV20-1 with TRBJ2-3, with D perhaps TRBD1 or TRBD2 (5 bases each). The length of the CDR3 is 14 residues. Germline V gene data show CDR1 as DFQATT and CDR2 as SNEGSKA (reference sequence). Trimming left V 6 bases short and J 2 bases short, with 15 bases between. The CDR3 nucleotides read TGCAGTGCGCCCCGGGGCCGCGACACAGATACGCAGTATTTT. Protein sequence: CSAPRGRDTDTQYF.

The table lists this clonotype with many counts. The V gene is TRBV5-1, the J gene TRBJ2-3, with 12 bases matching TRBD2. The CDR3 is made up of 15 amino acids. V gave up 3 bases and J gave up 4 bases; unmatched junction bases: 3. Looked up from germline, CDR1 is SGHRS and CDR2 is YFSETQ. CDR3 in amino acids: CASSSTSGSADTQYF. Here the CDR3 DNA reads TGCGCCAGCAGCTCGACTAGCGGGAGTGCAGATACGCAGTATTTT. Together with reference TRBV5-1 and TRBJ2-3, the CDR3 gives the full variable domain: KAGVTQTPRYLIKTRGQQVTLSCSPISGHRSVSWYQQTPGQGLQFLFEYFSETQRNKGNFPGRFSGRQFSNSRSEMNVSTLELGDSALYLCASSSTSGSADTQYFGPGTRLTVL.

This rearrangement joins TRBV6-2 or TRBV6-3 to TRBJ2-1, with TRBD2 matching 7 bases. The germline V gene has CDR1 MNHEY and CDR2 SVGEGT. Germline trimming cut 0 bases from V and 1 base from J; bases unmatched to any gene: 12. The CDR3 consists of 19 residues. The CDR3: CASSYSLGLGSRSYNEQFF. DNA for the CDR3: TGTGCCAGCAGTTACTCACTTGGACTAGGTAGTAGGTCCTACAATGAGCAGTTCTTC.

The chain joins TRBV7-2 to TRBJ2-7; D is possibly TRBD2 (6 bases). CDR3 length equals 15 residues. CDR1 is SGHTA and CDR2 is FQGNSA in the germline V gene. V dropped 5 bases and J dropped 6 bases, with 20 bases sitting between them. CDR3 protein: CASSPPSWLAAEQYF. CDR3 nucleotide sequence: TGTGCCAGCAGCCCCCCTAGCTGGTTAGCGGCCGAGCAGTACTTC.

In this sample, this clonotype turned up many times. This chain links TRBV9 with TRBJ2-4; D is tentatively TRBD1 or TRBD2 (5 bases each). CDR1 and CDR2 from the germline V gene are SGDLS and YYNGEE. V was clipped by 0 bases and J by 6 bases, with 13 bases between them. This CDR3 has 15 residues. This CDR3 reads CASSVDGTSPNIQYF. CDR3 DNA: TGTGCCAGCAGCGTAGACGGGACCTCCCCAAACATTCAGTACTTC.

This clonotype was counted many times. The J gene is TRBJ2-3, the V gene TRBV29-1; 9 bases fit TRBD2. Trimming took 5 bases from V and 1 from J; bases not matched to a gene: 4. The CDR3 totals 14 residues. Germline loops: CDR1 SQVTM, CDR2 ANQGSEA. This chain's CDR3 is CSVQIAGGTDTQYF. For the CDR3, the DNA is TGCAGCGTTCAGATAGCGGGAGGCACAGATACGCAGTATTTT.

The table lists this clonotype with many counts. CDR3 sequence reads: CASSQVSGSRNTIYF. Written as DNA, the CDR3 is TGTGCCAGCAGCCAAGTGTCGGGATCGAGAAACACCATATATTTT. The chain couples TRBV3-1 to TRBJ1-3; D ambiguous. The germline V gene encodes CDR1 LGHDT and CDR2 YNNKEL (reference sequence). This CDR3 has 15 amino acids. V lost 1 base to trimming and J lost 5 bases, with 12 bases between them.

The chain links TRBV6-5 to TRBJ2-7; the match to TRBD2 covers 10 bases. V shed 4 bases, J shed 3 bases, and the junction held 6 bases outside the gene matches. From germline, CDR1 is MNHEY and CDR2 SVGAGI. The CDR3 has 15 residues. The CDR3: CASSLSGRGNYEQYF. CDR3 nucleotides: TGTGCCAGCAGTTTAAGCGGGAGGGGGAACTACGAGCAGTACTTC.

Details on this clonotype: The junction differs from germline at one of its ends, possibly a read error. The chain joins TRBV6-1 to TRBJ2-5, with 7 bases that match TRBD2. Germline CDR1 reads MNHNS; CDR2 reads SASEGT. The CDR3 length is 14 residues. CDR3 nucleotides: TGTGCCAGCAGTACGGGGAGGGGCCAAGGGACCCAGTACTTC. Protein product: CASSTGRGQGTQYF.

This clonotype was recorded at least ten times. This chain links TRBV5-1 with TRBJ1-3; TRBD1 matches 7 bases. Germline trimming cut 3 bases from V and 8 bases from J; bases unmatched to any gene: 11. CDR1 and CDR2 (germline): SGHRS, YFSETQ. The CDR3 is 15 residues long. CDR3 bases: TGCGCCAGCAGCTCAGCTACAGGGGCGACGGACACCATATATTTT. Amino acid sequence: CASSSATGATDTIYF.

There are many counts of this clonotype. The chain joins TRBV2 to TRBJ2-1; D not resolved. The CDR3 has 15 amino acids. V was pared by 8 bases and J by 0 bases, with 14 bases between. Germline-derived CDR1 and CDR2 are SNHLY and FYNNEI. CDR3 DNA: TGTGCCAGCCGATTCTATGGGGACTCCTACAATGAGCAGTTCTTC. The encoded protein is CASRFYGDSYNEQFF.

This clonotype was counted ten times or more. In DNA form, the CDR3 reads TGCAGTGCTAGAGGTTCGCCGGGCTTGAACACTGAAGCTTTCTTT. Its translation is CSARGSPGLNTEAFF. The chain carries TRBV20-1 and TRBJ1-1, with D hard to call. Deletions cut 1 base from V and 0 bases from J, with 12 bases between. Looked up from germline, CDR1 is DFQATT and CDR2 is SNEGSKA (reference sequence). CDR3 length equals 15 residues.

This chain uses TRBV5-1 with TRBJ2-7; 7 nucleotides align to TRBD2. This CDR3 has 15 amino acids. With V trimmed by 0 bases and J by 0 bases, 3 bases remained unmatched. Germline V lookup: CDR1 SGHRS, CDR2 YFSETQ. CDR3 coding DNA: TGCGCCAGCAGCTTGGAAGCGGGAAGCTCCTACGAGCAGTACTTC. This translates into CASSLEAGSSYEQYF.

This clonotype was found many times. This chain uses TRBV7-2 with TRBJ2-7; 9 bases are shared with TRBD2. The CDR3 extends over 17 amino acids. Germline V gene data show CDR1 as SGHTA and CDR2 as FQGNSA. The trim removed 1 base at V and 3 bases at J, leaving 10 bases unmatched. The CDR3 is CASSLVVGSGSRYEQYF. The CDR3 nucleotides read TGTGCCAGCAGCTTAGTGGTCGGTAGCGGGAGTCGCTACGAGCAGTACTTC.

This clonotype was seen at least ten times. The V call is TRBV5-1, the J call TRBJ2-5; 11 nucleotides agree with TRBD2. CDR3 size: 15 residues. The V segment lost 4 bases and the J segment 5 bases; nucleotides outside the gene matches: 7. Germline CDR1 and CDR2: SGHRS and YFSETQ. The CDR3 nucleotides are TGCGCCAGCAGCGCCACTAGCGGGAGACAGGAGACCCAGTACTTC. This gives the protein CASSATSGRQETQYF.